The clone carrying this TCR beta chain was seen once. The CDR3 sequence is 15 residues long. Trimming cost V 1 base and J 9 bases, with 16 bases left between them. CDR1 is SGHTA, CDR2 FQGNSA, per germline. This sample was taken from a study of blood T cell repertoires in COVID-19. Whole-study context: Samples came from the United States, Italy and Spain, spanning acute and convalescent COVID-19. Nucleic acid was either cDNA or gDNA, and it came from T cells, B-cell-depleted T cells, or PBMCs.

In the original analysis: Scientists estimated how many nucleated cells there were by amplifying reference gene primers. TCRdb keeps only in-frame clones here, not all; method: immunoSEQ multiplex PCR. V and J calls and clone size are as listed in that table; D and trimming were resolved from the DNA. Here the sample spans 150,000 to 180,000 clones, roughly nine tenths being singletons. This rearrangement joins TRBV7-2 to TRBJ2-1; D not certain. This sequence originates from a woman in her seventies with acute or convalescent COVID-19. Sample: peripheral blood. The CDR3 reads CASSLGAKQASEQFF. CDR3 DNA sequence: TGTGCCAGCAGCTTAGGGGCCAAGCAAGCCAGTGAGCAGTTCTTC. The full variable domain, completed using reference TRBV7-2 and TRBJ2-1, is GAGVSQSPSNKVTEKGKDVELRCDPISGHTALYWYRQSLGQGLEFLIYFQGNSAPDKSGLPSDRFSAERTGGSVSTLTIQRTQQEDSAVYLCASSLGAKQASEQFFGPGTRLTVL.